What follows are 9 T cell receptor beta chains derived from one specimen sequenced in a study of identical twins. A single record per CDR3 protein comes from TCRdb applying MiXCR to the 5' RACE reads. The sample yields approximately 620,000 distinct CDR3 sequences, 8.5% to 9% seen once. These data also formed part of another study, on yellow fever vaccine responses in identical twins.

The sample comprised PBMCs. Receptor source: a young woman in good health.

This chain uses TRBV27 with TRBJ2-6; D assignment may be TRBD1 or TRBD2 (6 bases each). The CDR3 runs 15 residues. Germline V CDR1 and CDR2: MNHEY, SMNVEV (reference sequence). Deletions cut 7 bases from V and 4 bases from J, with 14 bases between. The CDR3 protein is CASTERGLGANVLTF. Here the CDR3 DNA reads TGTGCCAGCACCGAACGGGGGCTAGGGGCCAACGTCCTGACTTTC.

The V call is TRBV20-1, the J call TRBJ2-7, with 7 bases that match TRBD2. The junction had 3 bases not matched to a gene; V was cut back by 4 bases and J by 0 bases. The CDR3 consists of 13 residues. Germline V gene data show CDR1 as DFQATT and CDR2 as SNEGSKA (reference sequence). The CDR3 sequence is CSATKRDSYEQYF. CDR3 DNA: TGCAGTGCTACCAAGCGGGACTCCTACGAGCAGTACTTC.

This clonotype has a handful of counts. The chain uses TRBV5-1 and TRBJ2-3; TRBD2 matches at 7 bases. Germline V gene sequence: CDR1 SGHRS, CDR2 YFSETQ. Trimming took 0 bases from V and 1 from J; bases not matched to a gene: 2. The CDR3 has 15 residues. The CDR3 here is CASSLAGRGTDTQYF. In DNA, the CDR3 is TGCGCCAGCAGCTTGGCGGGGAGGGGCACAGATACGCAGTATTTT.

Ten or more counts support this clonotype. The CDR3, as DNA: TGTGCCAGCAGCCTCCGGACAGGGAAGAACACCGGGGAGCTGTTTTTT. Protein sequence: CASSLRTGKNTGELFF. J is TRBJ2-2 and V is TRBV5-5; 8 nucleotides line up with TRBD1. CDR1 and CDR2 from the germline V gene are SGHKS and YYEKEE (reference sequence). V shed 4 bases, J shed 1 base, and the junction held 6 bases outside the gene matches. The CDR3 length is 16 residues. Filled out from reference TRBV5-5 and TRBJ2-2, the complete variable domain reads DAGVTQSPTHLIKTRGQQVTLRCSPISGHKSVSWYQQVLGQGPQFIFQYYEKEERGRGNFPDRFSARQFPNYSSELNVNALLLGDSALYLCASSLRTGKNTGELFFGEGSRLTVL.

This clonotype was counted many times. The chain is built from TRBV24-1 and TRBJ1-1, with D unclear. V dropped 10 bases and J dropped 1 base, with 6 bases sitting between them. Germline V gives CDR1 KGHDR, CDR2 SFDVKD. This CDR3 spans 11 amino acids. DNA of the CDR3: TGTGCCACGAGCAAGAACACTGAAGCTTTCTTT. It encodes CATSKNTEAFF.

The V and J genes are TRBV29-1 and TRBJ2-4; TRBD2 might be the D (5 bases). The CDR3 runs to 16 residues. CDR1 is SQVTM and CDR2 is ANQGSEA in the germline V gene. V gave up 2 bases and J gave up 0 bases, with 14 bases separating them. CDR3 DNA sequence: TGCAGCGTTGAACTTGGGAGACACCAAGCCAAAAACATTCAGTACTTC. Its translation is CSVELGRHQAKNIQYF.

This clonotype showed up many times. This sequence joins TRBV29-1 and TRBJ2-7; a weak D match, TRBD1 (6 bases). Per germline, CDR1 SQVTM and CDR2 ANQGSEA. V shed 7 bases and J shed 0 bases, with 10 bases lying between them. The CDR3 contains 12 residues. CDR3 region: CSAGTSSYEQYF. The CDR3 nucleotides read TGCAGCGCCGGGACATCCTCCTACGAGCAGTACTTC.

This chain uses TRBV7-2 with TRBJ2-1; 8 bases match TRBD2. Germline V gene sequence: CDR1 SGHTA, CDR2 FQGNSA. There are 14 residues in the CDR3. V lost 5 bases, J lost 7 bases, and 7 bases stayed unmatched. DNA for the CDR3: TGTGCCAGCAGCCCCGCGGGGGGCGGGAATGAGCAGTTCTTC. This encodes CASSPAGGGNEQFF.

V gene TRBV2 combines with J gene TRBJ2-5; the D gene is possibly TRBD2 (6 bases). V lost 7 bases and J lost 0, with 15 bases in between. The CDR3 covers 15 residues. Germline lookup yields CDR1 SNHLY and CDR2 FYNNEI. CDR3 sequence: CASTNLRDYQETQYF. The CDR3 nucleotides are TGTGCCAGCACAAATCTCCGGGACTACCAAGAGACCCAGTACTTC.